The next 23 T cell receptor beta chains were all read from a single sample in a study of patients and donors after allogeneic stem cell transplantation. TCRdb fed the RT-PCR reads into MiXCR, producing one record per CDR3 protein. Of some 160,000 distinct CDR3 sequences listed, approximately 24% were seen once; the top ten hold approximately 26%. Sequencing was carried out using blood, either unsorted or a sorted T cell fraction (not recorded which). The source of these receptors is a human donor who was either an allogeneic HSCT recipient or a stem cell or donor lymphocyte infusion donor (not recorded which). It is not recorded whose cells these are; they may come from a transplant donor.

The chain couples TRBV6-5 to TRBJ1-2; D gene unclear. The V gene's germline CDR1 is MNHEY and CDR2 SVGAGI. There are 15 residues in the CDR3. Trimming pared 5 bases from V and 2 bases from J, leaving 15 bases between. DNA of the CDR3: TGTGCCAGCAGTATTCGGCCCGGAGGAAACTATGGCTACACCTTC. It specifies CASSIRPGGNYGYTF.

The CDR3 DNA follows: TGCAGTGCTAGAACTCTAGCGGGGGTATACAATGAGCAGTTCTTC. The encoded protein is CSARTLAGVYNEQFF. The J gene is TRBJ2-1, the V gene TRBV20-1; TRBD2 aligns across 10 bases. The CDR3 consists of 15 residues. The germline V gene has CDR1 DFQATT and CDR2 SNEGSKA (reference sequence). J lost 4 bases, V lost 2 bases, and 5 bases had no gene match.

Ten or more counts support this clonotype. The chain recombines TRBV6-5 with TRBJ1-5; possible D gene TRBD1, 5 bases. Deletions cut 9 bases from V and 6 bases from J, with 12 bases between. This CDR3 has 12 residues. CDR1 and CDR2 (germline): MNHEY, SVGAGI. This CDR3 is CASSGFGQPQHF. In nucleotides, the CDR3 is TGTGCCAGTTCAGGGTTCGGTCAGCCCCAGCATTTT.

This clonotype was counted only a few times. For the CDR3, the DNA is TGTGCCAGCAGTGGCTTCTACAATGAGCAGTTCTTC. Translating it yields CASSGFYNEQFF. This chain connects TRBV7-8 to TRBJ2-1; D not certain. There are 12 residues in the CDR3. Germline V gene sequence: CDR1 SGHVS, CDR2 FQNEAQ. The germline V and J ends were trimmed by 6 bases and 3 bases, with 6 bases remaining between them.

The rearrangement joins TRBV21-1 to TRBJ1-6; whether TRBD1, the table's D call, matches the DNA was not checked. TRBV21-1 is a known pseudogene. CDR3 length: 14 residues. The CDR3 loop is CASSKGETNSPLHF. CDR3 bases: TGTGCCAGCAGCAAGGGGGAGACTAATTCACCCCTCCACTTT.

This chain joins TRBV5-1 and TRBJ1-1; TRBD1 might be the D (5 bases). CDR1 and CDR2 from the germline V gene are SGHRS and YFSETQ. The CDR3 spans 13 residues. The V end was cut by 0 bases, the J end by 4 bases, with 7 bases between. The CDR3 DNA sequence: TGCGCCAGCAGCTTGGTTGGGGCCACTGAAGCTTTCTTT. Amino acids: CASSLVGATEAFF.

Only a few counts were recorded for this clonotype. The rearrangement links TRBV20-1 to TRBJ1-1; no definite D call. CDR3 size: 11 residues. Germline V CDR1 and CDR2: DFQATT, SNEGSKA (reference sequence). The V end lost 0 bases, the J end lost 11 bases, and 10 bases lay between the germline ends. This CDR3 is CSARDPNGAFF. CDR3 nucleotides: TGCAGTGCTAGAGATCCAAACGGGGCTTTCTTT.

A few counts support this clonotype. The chain has TRBV2 and TRBJ1-5; 7 nucleotides agree with TRBD1. J lost 0 bases, V lost 4 bases, and 9 bases had no gene match. This CDR3 contains 17 residues. Germline V lookup: CDR1 SNHLY, CDR2 FYNNEI. The CDR3 region is CASSAPGQFSSNQPQHF. CDR3 DNA sequence: TGTGCCAGCAGTGCACCGGGACAGTTTAGTAGCAATCAGCCCCAGCATTTT.

The rearrangement joins TRBV4-1 to TRBJ1-5, with a possible D match to TRBD1 (6 bases). This CDR3 spans 15 amino acids. V lost 1 base to trimming and J lost 7 bases, with 14 bases between them. Germline CDR1 and CDR2: MGHRA and YSYEKL. CDR3 nucleotide sequence: TGCGCCAGCAGCCAAGGCCAACAGGGTATCCAGCCCCAGCATTTT. As protein: CASSQGQQGIQPQHF.

V and J are TRBV5-1 and TRBJ2-3, with D possibly TRBD2 on 5 matching bases. This CDR3 has 14 amino acids. Germline loops: CDR1 SGHRS, CDR2 YFSETQ. V was trimmed by 4 bases and J by 4 bases, leaving 13 bases between them. This CDR3 reads CASSVARASDTQYF. CDR3 DNA: TGCGCCAGCAGCGTCGCGAGGGCATCAGATACGCAGTATTTT.

The CDR3 loop is CSARRQGVSHSYNEQFF. Here the CDR3 DNA reads TGCAGTGCTAGGCGCCAGGGGGTAAGCCACTCCTACAATGAGCAGTTCTTC. This rearrangement joins TRBV20-1 to TRBJ2-1; 7 bases agree with TRBD1. Germline V lookup: CDR1 DFQATT, CDR2 SNEGSKA (reference sequence). The CDR3 spans 17 residues. J was trimmed by 0 bases and V by 3 bases; bases with no gene match: 11.

On this clonotype itself: A read error may account for a junction end that differs from germline. The gene calls are TRBV4-1 and TRBJ2-7; D may be TRBD2 (6 bases). The CDR3 loop spans 15 amino acids. Germline CDR1 MGHRA, CDR2 YSYEKL. CDR3 loop: CDSSQGVISGTLPYF. The CDR3 DNA follows: TGCGACAGCAGCCAGGGAGTAATTTCCGGGACTCTACCATACTTC.

CDR3 in amino acids: CSVEDPREVGETQYF. For the CDR3, the DNA is TGCAGCGTTGAAGATCCTAGGGAGGTCGGAGAGACCCAGTACTTC. The chain uses TRBV29-1 and TRBJ2-5; D is perhaps TRBD2 (6 bases). Trimming removed 0 bases at V and 4 bases at J, with 15 bases between. Germline V gene sequence: CDR1 SQVTM, CDR2 ANQGSEA. CDR3 length equals 15 residues.

This clonotype has ten or more counts. This chain joins TRBV6-5 and TRBJ2-3; D may be TRBD2 (5 bases). The CDR3 consists of 14 residues. Germline CDR1 reads MNHEY; CDR2 reads SVGAGI. Trimming cost V 4 bases and J 0 bases, with 8 bases left between them. Here the CDR3 DNA reads TGTGCCAGCAGTTCCCGGACTAGCACAGATACGCAGTATTTT. As protein: CASSSRTSTDTQYF.

The rearrangement joins TRBV20-1 to TRBJ1-3, with 7 bases lining up with TRBD1. This CDR3 comprises 16 residues. The V and J ends lost 0 bases and 0 bases, in that order; junction bases with no gene match: 5. Germline CDR1 DFQATT, CDR2 SNEGSKA (reference sequence). The CDR3 is CSARDGQEYSGNTIYF. CDR3 coding DNA: TGCAGTGCTAGAGACGGACAGGAGTACTCTGGAAACACCATATATTTT.

The chain links TRBV14 to TRBJ2-5; 9 bases match TRBD2. The CDR3 has 14 residues. Germline loops: CDR1 SGHDN, CDR2 FVKESK. The junction had 3 bases not matched to a gene; V was cut back by 2 bases and J by 5 bases. The CDR3 nucleotides are TGTGCCAGCAGCCAACTAGCGGGATTGGAGACCCAGTACTTC. Translated, it gives CASSQLAGLETQYF.

This clonotype was counted between two and nine times. The rearrangement joins TRBV4-1 to TRBJ1-1, with D perhaps TRBD1 (6 bases). The CDR3 spans 15 residues. Germline CDR1 is MGHRA and CDR2 is YSYEKL. The ends were cut back, 2 bases at V and 4 bases at J, with 14 bases in the middle. CDR3 coding DNA: TGCGCCAGCAGCCAACCGAGAACAGGGTTCACTGAAGCTTTCTTT. Encoded protein: CASSQPRTGFTEAFF.

The chain employs TRBV12-3 or TRBV12-4 and TRBJ1-1, with TRBD1 matching 8 bases. Losses at the gene ends were 7 bases for V and 4 bases for J; bases not matched to a gene: 5. The length of the CDR3 is 13 residues. The CDR3 DNA is TGTGCCAGCACTCTGGACAGGGCCACTGAAGCTTTCTTT. Protein sequence: CASTLDRATEAFF.

The V call is TRBV19, the J call TRBJ2-7; no firm D call. V gave up 6 bases and J gave up 3 bases, with 15 bases separating them. The CDR3 is 14 residues long. Germline V gives CDR1 LNHDA, CDR2 SQIVND (reference sequence). The CDR3 bases are TGTGCCAGTAGAGTCGCGGCGAGCCTCTACGAGCAGTACTTC. Residues: CASRVAASLYEQYF.

This rearrangement joins TRBV2 to TRBJ2-7, with 7 bases fitting TRBD1. Germline values: CDR1 SNHLY, CDR2 FYNNEI. The CDR3 length is 14 residues. V dropped 3 bases and J dropped 1; count of bases not matched to a gene: 3. For the CDR3, the DNA is TGTGCCAGCAGTGATCTGGGACAGTCCTACGAGCAGTACTTC. It translates to CASSDLGQSYEQYF.

This clonotype was seen a few times. This chain links TRBV12-3 or TRBV12-4 with TRBJ2-3; 9 nucleotides agree with TRBD1. V was clipped by 6 bases and J by 4 bases; unmatched bases: 5. The CDR3 runs 14 residues. The CDR3 loop is CASSEGQGSDTQYF. CDR3 nucleotide sequence: TGTGCCAGCAGCGAGGGACAGGGATCAGATACGCAGTATTTT.

This chain joins TRBV20-1 and TRBJ2-7, with a weak D call TRBD2 (6 bases). The CDR3 length is 14 residues. Trimming stripped 3 bases from V and 5 bases from J, with 17 bases between. Germline V gene lookup returns CDR1 DFQATT and CDR2 SNEGSKA (reference sequence). CDR3 in amino acids: CSARGSGGFDEQYF. CDR3 DNA sequence: TGCAGTGCTAGGGGTTCTGGAGGGTTCGACGAGCAGTACTTC.

The rearrangement joins TRBV5-1 to TRBJ2-5, with D unclear. The CDR3 runs 13 residues. Trimming took 0 bases from V and 5 from J, leaving 8 bases between them. Germline CDR1 and CDR2: SGHRS and YFSETQ. CDR3 protein: CASSLGGSETQYF. DNA for the CDR3: TGCGCCAGCAGCTTGGGGGGTAGCGAGACCCAGTACTTC.